This entry concerns a single TCR beta chain. Antigen: not known. This sample was included in a study of post-analysis software for immune sequencing data. CDR3 size: 14 residues. From germline, CDR1 is SQVTM and CDR2 ANQGSEA. V lost 5 bases and J 0 bases, leaving 14 bases between the germline ends. Incorporated into the TCR beta cDNA libraries were unique molecular identifiers, which served to reduce PCR and sequencing biases. TCRdb called the PCR reads again in MiXCR, with one record for every CDR3 protein. The repertoire has over 700,000 distinct CDR3 sequences, roughly 29% of them found once; the top ten carry 0.56%. Findings of the study overall: Four to six TRBV segments appeared more often in patients than in controls, and TRBV5-6, TRBV5-1 and TRBV20-1 were among these.

The gene calls are TRBV29-1 and TRBJ2-7; perhaps TRBD2 as D (5 bases). What was sequenced was blood. The source of this sequence is a girl aged 5-17 years with multiple sclerosis. CDR3: CSVSVSGNSYEQYF. The CDR3 coding sequence is TGCAGCGTTTCAGTCTCGGGAAACTCCTACGAGCAGTACTTC.